This T cell receptor beta chain is drawn from a study of T cell responses to AZD1222 COVID-19 vaccine. About the research overall: Second doses that came at about 4 or about 12 weeks were put together. Study-level points and caveats: Unmutated variant regions reportedly attract nearly half of all spike-specific TCRs.

Sequencing was performed with immunoSEQ multiplex PCR; in TCRdb, only in-frame clones are kept and a portion is missing. The profile shows about 150,000 clones, around four fifths of them singletons. Notes on this clone: Its target is unknown.

J was trimmed by 2 bases and V by 4 bases; bases with no gene match: 3. The CDR3 loop spans 14 amino acids. Germline assignment: CDR1 SNHLY and CDR2 FYNNEI. The sequencing used peripheral blood, collected on day 0 of AZD1222 vaccination. The chain uses TRBV2 and TRBJ2-7, with 9 bases fitting TRBD2. The receptor was isolated from an adult in good health. The CDR3 region is CASSAASGAYEQYF. The DNA for the CDR3 is TGTGCCAGCAGTGCGGCTAGCGGGGCCTACGAGCAGTACTTC.